Each of the 10 T cell receptor beta chains below was sequenced from the same sample in a study of technical replicates of blood from a handful of donors. The protocol was immunoSEQ multiplex PCR, while the TCRdb copy is restricted to in-frame clones and leaves out a portion. The sample yields tens of thousands of clones, 85% to 95% seen once. The sample was T cells isolated from PBMCs. The receptors here all came from a human donor in good health.

The genes are TRBV4-2 and TRBJ1-2; 7 bases match TRBD1. This CDR3 has 14 amino acids. CDR1 and CDR2 (germline): LGHNA, YNFKEQ. The V and J ends lost 3 bases and 6 bases, in that order; junction bases with no gene match: 7. The CDR3 region is CASSHGTDVDGYTF. DNA of the CDR3: TGTGCCAGCAGCCACGGGACAGACGTCGATGGCTACACCTTC.

This clone occurred a few times. The chain joins TRBV7-2 to TRBJ1-5; unclear D gene. Trimming left V 1 base short and J 8 bases short, with 9 bases between. The CDR3 contains 13 residues. CDR1 and CDR2 from the germline V gene are SGHTA and FQGNSA. Here the CDR3 reads CASSLGHLEPQHF. The CDR3 DNA follows: TGTGCCAGCAGCTTAGGGCACCTTGAGCCCCAGCATTTT.

The V call is TRBV19, the J call TRBJ2-7, with TRBD1 matching over 10 bases. CDR3 size: 16 residues. The J segment lost 3 bases and the V segment lost 8 bases, leaving 13 bases of the junction unmatched. CDR1 LNHDA and CDR2 SQIVND come from the germline V gene (reference sequence). CDR3 DNA sequence: TGTGCCAGTGCGAATCTAATAGGGACAGGGGACTACGAGCAGTACTTC. Its translation is CASANLIGTGDYEQYF. Drawing the rest from reference TRBV19 and TRBJ2-7, the complete variable domain is DGGITQSPKYLFRKEGQNVTLSCEQNLNHDAMYWYRQDPGQGLRLIYYSQIVNDFQKGDIAEGYSVSREKKESFPLTVTSAQKNPTAFYLCASANLIGTGDYEQYFGPGTRLTVT.

V is TRBV7-6 and J is TRBJ2-3, with no clear D. V dropped 1 base and J dropped 2 bases, with 7 bases sitting between them. The CDR3 loop spans 14 amino acids. Germline values: CDR1 SGHVS, CDR2 FNYEAQ. DNA for the CDR3: TGTGCCAGCAGCTTAGGGGCCTTCACAGATACGCAGTATTTT. Its translation: CASSLGAFTDTQYF.

This clone was seen once. The chain uses TRBV11-2 and TRBJ1-4, with D possibly matching TRBD1 (5 bases). The CDR3 contains 16 residues. Trimming removed 5 bases at V and 4 bases at J, with 17 bases between. The germline CDR1 and CDR2 sequences are SGHAT and FQNNGV. The CDR3, as DNA: TGTGCCAGCAGCCCCTTAGTCCAGGGAAGTAATGAAAAACTGTTTTTT. Amino acid sequence: CASSPLVQGSNEKLFF.

This chain uses TRBV9 with TRBJ1-1, with D tentatively TRBD1 (5 bases). Germline CDR1 is SGDLS and CDR2 is YYNGEE. V was shortened by 3 bases and J by 5 bases, with 17 bases between the two germline ends. This CDR3 has 15 residues. For the CDR3, the DNA is TGTGCCAGCAGCGCCAGTGGGGGAGGCAGAACTGAAGCTTTCTTT. Its protein product is CASSASGGGRTEAFF.

The chain uses TRBV28 and TRBJ2-7; TRBD2 matches 11 bases. This CDR3 is 14 amino acids long. Germline lookup yields CDR1 MDHEN and CDR2 SYDVKM. V was pared by 2 bases and J by 6 bases, with 3 bases of the junction left unmatched. The CDR3 protein is CASSLALAGGEQYF. The CDR3 nucleotides are TGTGCCAGCAGTTTAGCCCTAGCGGGAGGCGAGCAGTACTTC.

This clone showed up just once. The CDR3 bases are TGTGCCAGCAGTTTAGTGGGAGGAGGAAACACCATATATTTT. Protein product: CASSLVGGGNTIYF. This chain joins TRBV28 and TRBJ1-3; D is unclear. This CDR3 is 14 amino acids long. Trimming stripped 2 bases from V and 4 bases from J, with 9 bases between. The V gene's germline CDR1 is MDHEN and CDR2 SYDVKM.

V is TRBV29-1 and J is TRBJ1-1; no definite D call. There are 13 residues in the CDR3. Trimming pared 6 bases from V and 1 base from J, leaving 12 bases between. CDR1 is SQVTM and CDR2 is ANQGSEA in the germline V gene. CDR3 region: CSVRTGGNTEAFF. In nucleotides, the CDR3 is TGCAGCGTCCGGACCGGAGGGAACACTGAAGCTTTCTTT. Full variable domain (missing parts from reference TRBV29-1 and TRBJ1-1): SAVISQKPSRDICQRGTSLTIQCQVDSQVTMMFWYRQQPGQSLTLIATANQGSEATYESGFVIDKFPISRPNLTFSTLTVSNMSPEDSSIYLCSVRTGGNTEAFFGQGTRLTVV.

The chain combines TRBV30 with TRBJ1-5, with D possibly TRBD1 on 5 matching bases. Trimming cost V 2 bases and J 5 bases, with 10 bases left between them. This CDR3 has 13 residues. The germline V gene has CDR1 GTSNPN and CDR2 SVGIG (reference sequence). The CDR3 bases are TGTGCCTGGAGTAGCAGGGTGGATCAGCCCCAGCATTTT. Translated: CAWSSRVDQPQHF. The full variable domain, in which reference TRBV30 and TRBJ1-5 provide the parts outside the CDR3, is SQTIHQWPATLVQPVGSPLSLECTVEGTSNPNLYWYRQAAGRGLQLLFYSVGIGQISSEVPQNLSASRPQDRQFILSSKKLLLSDSGFYLCAWSSRVDQPQHFGDGTRLSIL.